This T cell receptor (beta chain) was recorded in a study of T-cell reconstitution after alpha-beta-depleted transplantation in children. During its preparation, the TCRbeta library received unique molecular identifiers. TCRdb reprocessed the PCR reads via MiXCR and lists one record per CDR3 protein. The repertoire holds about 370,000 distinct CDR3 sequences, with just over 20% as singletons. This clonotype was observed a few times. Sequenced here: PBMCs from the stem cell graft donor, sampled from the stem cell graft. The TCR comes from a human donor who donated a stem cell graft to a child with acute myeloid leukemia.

This CDR3 is CASSQDRREVTGELFF. The CDR3 nucleotides are TGCGCCAGCAGCCAAGATAGGCGGGAGGTCACCGGGGAGCTGTTTTTT. V gene TRBV4-3 combines with J gene TRBJ2-2; 8 bases line up with TRBD2. There are 16 residues in the CDR3. CDR1 and CDR2 (germline): LGHNA, YSLEER. V gave up 0 bases and J gave up 4 bases; unmatched junction bases: 4.